The rows below give T cell receptor beta chains drawn from one sample of a study of blood T cell repertoires in COVID-19. The protocol was immunoSEQ multiplex PCR, while the TCRdb copy is restricted to in-frame clones and leaves out a portion. The table lists around 230,000 clones, about 83% of them singletons. Sequenced sample: peripheral blood. These receptors came from a woman in her fifties or sixties with acute or convalescent COVID-19. Each CDR3 is given with its conserved first and last residue. D genes are given only for firm matches. The size entry is marked missing in some rows and otherwise reads once, few, many or a size class.

TRBD1	TRBV18	.	TRBJ2-7	CASSPGTEKYEQYF	TGTGCCAGCTCACCCGGGACAGAGAAGTACGAGCAGTACTTC
TRBD2	TRBV2	.	TRBJ2-7	CASSGRTSETYEQYF	TGTGCCAGCAGTGGCCGGACTAGCGAGACCTACGAGCAGTACTTC
.	TRBV19	.	TRBJ1-5	CASSEQGVYSNQPQHF	TGTGCCAGTAGTGAACAGGGAGTCTATAGCAATCAGCCCCAGCATTTT
.	TRBV4-2	.	TRBJ2-2	CASSQATVDNTGELFF	TGTGCCAGCAGCCAAGCTACCGTCGATAACACCGGGGAGCTGTTTTTT
TRBD1	TRBV30	.	TRBJ2-4	CAWSEGQGEGIQYF	TGTGCCTGGAGCGAGGGACAGGGTGAAGGCATTCAGTACTTC
.	TRBV19	.	TRBJ1-5	CASSNYNSNQPQHF	TGTGCCAGTAGTAACTATAATAGCAATCAGCCCCAGCATTTT
.	TRBV5-5	.	TRBJ2-4	CASSLYEGLAKNIQYF	TGTGCCAGCAGCTTGTACGAGGGTTTAGCCAAAAACATTCAGTACTTC
.	TRBV29-1	.	TRBJ2-3	CSAKGARTDTQYF	TGCAGCGCCAAAGGGGCGAGGACAGATACGCAGTATTTT
TRBD2	TRBV7-7	.	TRBJ2-1	CASSRTSATINEQFF	TGTGCCAGCAGCCGTACTAGCGCCACCATAAATGAGCAGTTCTTC
.	TRBV3-1/TRBV3-2	.	TRBJ1-2	CASSQGRGGDGYTF	TGTGCCAGCAGCCAAGGTCGGGGGGGCGATGGCTACACCTTC
TRBD2	TRBV2	.	TRBJ2-5	CAFAPMGGGRETQYF	TGTGCCTTCGCTCCCATGGGGGGGGGACGGGAGACCCAGTACTTC
TRBD2	TRBV5-4	.	TRBJ2-6	CASSFGGLVGSGANVLTF	TGTGCCAGCAGCTTTGGGGGACTAGTCGGCTCTGGGGCCAACGTCCTGACTTTC
TRBD2	TRBV6-2/TRBV6-3	.	TRBJ2-1	CASSPLAGVDNEQFF	TGTGCCAGCAGTCCACTAGCGGGAGTAGACAATGAGCAGTTCTTC
TRBD1	TRBV6-5	.	TRBJ2-5	CASMIASQGAQYF	TGTGCCAGCATGATAGCGAGCCAGGGGGCCCAGTACTTC
TRBD2	TRBV12-5	.	TRBJ2-1	CASGSRLAGSYNEQFF	TGTGCTAGTGGTTCGCGTCTAGCGGGGTCCTACAATGAGCAGTTCTTC
.	TRBV2	.	TRBJ2-7	CASRQDRDPSYEQYF	TGTGCCAGCAGACAGGACAGAGACCCATCCTACGAGCAGTACTTC
.	TRBV3-1/TRBV3-2	.	TRBJ2-3	CASSQDLRSPSPSTDTQYF	TGTGCCAGCAGCCAAGACTTGCGGTCCCCGAGCCCAAGCACAGATACGCAGTATTTT
.	TRBV24-1	.	TRBJ1-1	CATSDPLRGTEAFF	TGTGCCACCAGTGATCCCCTTCGGGGAACTGAAGCTTTCTTT
.	TRBV2	.	TRBJ1-2	CASNRVSGVQGYTF	TGTGCCAGTAACAGGGTGTCAGGCGTTCAAGGCTACACCTTC
TRBD2	TRBV19	.	TRBJ2-2	CASSIVPAGAPGELFF	TGTGCCAGTAGTATAGTACCAGCGGGAGCCCCCGGGGAGCTGTTTTTT
.	TRBV2	.	TRBJ1-1	CASSYVEGLNTEAFF	TGTGCCAGCAGCTATGTGGAGGGGCTTAACACTGAAGCTTTCTTT
TRBD1	TRBV5-3	.	TRBJ1-1	CARYGTGGAGGKNTEAFF	TGTGCTCGATATGGGACAGGGGGCGCCGGGGGAAAGAACACTGAAGCTTTCTTT
TRBD1	TRBV27	few	TRBJ1-1	CASSQDRGEAFF	TGTGCCAGCAGCCAAGACAGGGGAGAAGCTTTCTTT
.	TRBV6-5	few	TRBJ2-7	CASSPQGPLQDEQYF	TGTGCCAGCAGTCCCCAGGGGCCCCTACAAGACGAGCAGTACTTC
TRBD1	TRBV10-3	few	TRBJ1-6	CAISESGTGVDSPLHF	TGTGCCATCAGTGAGTCGGGGACAGGGGTCGATTCACCCCTCCACTTT
TRBD2	TRBV7-2	.	TRBJ2-4	CASSLGTRNNGIQYF	TGTGCCAGCAGCTTAGGGACTAGGAACAATGGAATTCAGTACTTC
.	TRBV7-3	once	TRBJ2-5	CASRSSGTGETQYF	TGTGCCAGCAGGTCTAGCGGGACAGGAGAGACCCAGTACTTC
.	TRBV5-4	.	TRBJ1-2	CASSGGATPNYGYTF	TGTGCCAGCAGTGGGGGGGCGACACCTAACTATGGCTACACCTTC
TRBD2	TRBV6-1	once	TRBJ2-7	CASSESVTSGSSYEQYF	TGTGCCAGCAGTGAGTCAGTCACTAGCGGTAGCTCCTACGAGCAGTACTTC
.	TRBV11-2	.	TRBJ1-6	CASSLDAGPYNSPLHF	TGTGCCAGCAGCTTAGATGCAGGGCCTTATAATTCACCCCTCCACTTT
.	TRBV5-1	few	TRBJ2-1	CASSPSRDNEQFF	TGCGCCAGCAGCCCATCCCGGGACAATGAGCAGTTCTTC
.	TRBV13	.	TRBJ1-1	CASSLEGMNTEAFF	TGTGCCAGCAGCTTAGAGGGGATGAACACTGAAGCTTTCTTT
TRBD1	TRBV10-2	few	TRBJ2-2	CASRQGVNTGELFF	TGCGCCAGCAGACAGGGGGTAAACACCGGGGAGCTGTTTTTT
TRBD1	TRBV3-1/TRBV3-2	.	TRBJ1-2	CASSRGGQGAQGYTF	TGTGCCAGCAGTCGGGGGGGACAGGGGGCGCAGGGCTACACCTTC
.	TRBV19	.	TRBJ1-1	CASSIGMNTEAFF	TGTGCCAGTAGTATTGGCATGAACACTGAAGCTTTCTTT
TRBD1	TRBV18	.	TRBJ1-3	CASSGQGAIGNTIYF	TGTGCCAGCTCGGGTCAGGGGGCAATTGGAAACACCATATATTTT
TRBD2	TRBV6-6	once	TRBJ2-7	CASSTGLAGGGEQYF	TGTGCCAGCAGTACGGGACTAGCGGGAGGAGGGGAGCAGTACTTC
.	TRBV3-1/TRBV3-2	.	TRBJ1-5	CASSQDQEQYNQPQHF	TGTGCCAGCAGCCAAGATCAGGAACAGTACAATCAGCCCCAGCATTTT
TRBD1	TRBV5-1	.	TRBJ2-3	CASSHDRGMQYF	TGCGCCAGCAGCCACGACAGGGGCATGCAGTATTTT
.	TRBV23-1	.	TRBJ2-7	CASSQSGHYEQYF	TGCGCCAGCAGTCAATCGGGGCATTACGAGCAGTACTTC
TRBD1	TRBV30	.	TRBJ1-1	CAWRGTVAEAFF	TGTGCCTGGAGAGGGACAGTCGCTGAAGCTTTCTTT
.	TRBV3-1/TRBV3-2	.	TRBJ2-7	CASSPGTSYEQYF	TGTGCCAGCAGCCCTGGGACATCCTACGAGCAGTACTTC
.	TRBV11-2	.	TRBJ2-2	CASSLDRSGVAGELFF	TGTGCCAGCAGCTTAGATCGATCAGGGGTGGCCGGGGAGCTGTTTTTT
TRBD1	TRBV6-1	.	TRBJ1-2	CASSDETGIYGYTF	TGTGCCAGCAGTGATGAGACAGGGATCTATGGCTACACCTTC
TRBD2	TRBV2	.	TRBJ2-7	CASKREDEQYF	TGTGCCAGCAAGCGGGAGGACGAGCAGTACTTC